The source of this TCR beta chain is a study of T cell responses to AZD1222 COVID-19 vaccine. Germline CDR1 reads SGHDN; CDR2 reads FVKESK. The CDR3 is 13 residues long. V was clipped by 4 bases and J by 6 bases, with 9 bases between them. Repertoires were generated with immunoSEQ multiplex PCR, while TCRdb's copy carries only in-frame clones and drops some. The sample shows about 200,000 clones, about nine tenths of them seen only once. This receptor was identified in an adult who received the AZD1222 COVID-19 vaccine. The rearrangement uses TRBV14 and TRBJ2-2; D possibly corresponds to TRBD2 (6 bases). The sample here was peripheral blood, taken 28 days after the second AZD1222 dose. Here the CDR3 reads CASSRRGAGELFF. For the CDR3, the DNA is TGTGCCAGCAGCCGGAGGGGAGCCGGGGAGCTGTTTTTT.